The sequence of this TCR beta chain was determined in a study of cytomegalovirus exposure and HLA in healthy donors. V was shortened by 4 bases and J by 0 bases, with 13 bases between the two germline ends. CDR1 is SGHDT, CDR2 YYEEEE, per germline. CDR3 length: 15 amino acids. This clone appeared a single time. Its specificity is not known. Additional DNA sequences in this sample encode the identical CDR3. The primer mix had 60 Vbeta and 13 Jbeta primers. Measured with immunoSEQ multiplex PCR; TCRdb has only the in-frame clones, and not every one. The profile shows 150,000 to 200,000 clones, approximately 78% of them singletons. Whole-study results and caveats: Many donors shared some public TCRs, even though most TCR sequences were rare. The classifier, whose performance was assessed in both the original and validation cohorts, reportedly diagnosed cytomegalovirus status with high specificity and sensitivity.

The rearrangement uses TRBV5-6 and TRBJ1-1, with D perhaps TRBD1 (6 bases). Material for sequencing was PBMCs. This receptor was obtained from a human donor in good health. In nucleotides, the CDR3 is TGTGCCAGCAGCCACCTGGGGGCCCTGAACACTGAAGCTTTCTTT. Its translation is CASSHLGALNTEAFF.